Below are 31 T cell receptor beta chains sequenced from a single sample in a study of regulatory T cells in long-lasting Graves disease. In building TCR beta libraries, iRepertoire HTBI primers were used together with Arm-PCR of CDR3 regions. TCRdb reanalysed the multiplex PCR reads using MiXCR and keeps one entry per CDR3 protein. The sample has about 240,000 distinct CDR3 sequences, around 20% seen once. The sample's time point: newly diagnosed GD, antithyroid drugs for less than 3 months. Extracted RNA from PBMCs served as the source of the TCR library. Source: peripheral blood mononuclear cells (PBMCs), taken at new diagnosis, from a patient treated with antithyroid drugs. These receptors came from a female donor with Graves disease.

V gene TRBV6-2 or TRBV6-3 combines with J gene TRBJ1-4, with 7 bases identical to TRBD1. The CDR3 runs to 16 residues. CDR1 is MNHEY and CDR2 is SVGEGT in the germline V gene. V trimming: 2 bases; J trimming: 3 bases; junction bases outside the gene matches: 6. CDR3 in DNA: TGTGCCAGCAGTTACAGGGGCGACAGGGCTAATGAAAAACTGTTTTTT. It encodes CASSYRGDRANEKLFF.

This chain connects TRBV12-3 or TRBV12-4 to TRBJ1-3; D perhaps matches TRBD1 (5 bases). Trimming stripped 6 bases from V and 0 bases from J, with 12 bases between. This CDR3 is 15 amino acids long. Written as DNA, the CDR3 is TGTGCCAGCAGGTCGGGGCTGGACTCTGGAAACACCATATATTTT. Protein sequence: CASRSGLDSGNTIYF.

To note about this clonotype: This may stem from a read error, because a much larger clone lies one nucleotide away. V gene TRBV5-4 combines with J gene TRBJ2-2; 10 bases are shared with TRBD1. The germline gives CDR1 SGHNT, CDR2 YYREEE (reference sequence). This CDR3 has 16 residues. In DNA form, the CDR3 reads TGTGCCAGCAGCGACCGGGACAGGGGCCTCCACGGGGAGCCGTTTTTT. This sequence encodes CASSDRDRGLHGEPFF.

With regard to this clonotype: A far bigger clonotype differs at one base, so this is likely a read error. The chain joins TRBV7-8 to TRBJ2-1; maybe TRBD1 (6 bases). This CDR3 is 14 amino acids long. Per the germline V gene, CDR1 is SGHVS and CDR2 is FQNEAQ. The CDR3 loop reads CASSPRTDYNEQFF. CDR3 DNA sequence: TGCGCCAGCAGCCCCCGGACAGACTACAATGAGCAGTTCTTC.

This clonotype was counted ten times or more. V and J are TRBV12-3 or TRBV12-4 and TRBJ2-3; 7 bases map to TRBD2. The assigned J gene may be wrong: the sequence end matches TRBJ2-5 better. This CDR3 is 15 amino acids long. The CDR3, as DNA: TGTGCCAGCAGTTTGAGACGCGGGGAGGGCGGGACCCAGTACTTC. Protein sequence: CASSLRRGEGGTQYF.

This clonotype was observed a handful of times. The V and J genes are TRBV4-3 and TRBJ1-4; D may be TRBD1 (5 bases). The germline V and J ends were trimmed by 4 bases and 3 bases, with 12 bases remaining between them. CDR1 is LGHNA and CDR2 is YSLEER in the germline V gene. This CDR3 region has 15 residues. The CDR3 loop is CASSRVGQSNEKLFF. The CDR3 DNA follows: TGCGCCAGCAGCCGCGTGGGGCAGTCTAATGAAAAACTGTTTTTT.

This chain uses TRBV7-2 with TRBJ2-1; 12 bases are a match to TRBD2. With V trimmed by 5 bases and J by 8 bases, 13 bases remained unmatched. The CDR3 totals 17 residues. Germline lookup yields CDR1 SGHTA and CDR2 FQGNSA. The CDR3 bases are TGTGCCAGCAGCACGCTAGCGGGAGGGCCGCCTGGCGATGAGCAGTTCTTC. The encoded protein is CASSTLAGGPPGDEQFF.

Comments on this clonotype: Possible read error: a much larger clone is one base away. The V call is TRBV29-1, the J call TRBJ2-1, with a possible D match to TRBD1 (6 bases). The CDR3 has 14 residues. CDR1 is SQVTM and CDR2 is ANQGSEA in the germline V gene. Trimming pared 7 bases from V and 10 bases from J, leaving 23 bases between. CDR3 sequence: CSAKALLGAFEQFF. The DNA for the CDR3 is TGCAGCGCTAAAGCGCTCTTGGGGGCGTTCGAGCAGTTCTTC.

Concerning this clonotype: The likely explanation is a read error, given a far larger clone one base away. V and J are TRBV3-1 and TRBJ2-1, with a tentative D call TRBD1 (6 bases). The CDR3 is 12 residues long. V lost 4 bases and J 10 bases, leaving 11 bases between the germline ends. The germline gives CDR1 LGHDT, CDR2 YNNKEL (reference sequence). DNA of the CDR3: TGTGCCAGCAGCCCCCAGGGGTCCGAGCAGTTCTTC. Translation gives CASSPQGSEQFF.

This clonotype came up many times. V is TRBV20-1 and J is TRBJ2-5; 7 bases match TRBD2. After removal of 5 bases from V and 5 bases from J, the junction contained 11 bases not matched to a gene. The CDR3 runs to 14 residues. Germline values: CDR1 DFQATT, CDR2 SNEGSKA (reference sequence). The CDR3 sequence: CSAPWGGRGETQYF. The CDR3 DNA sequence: TGCAGTGCTCCCTGGGGGGGTCGCGGGGAGACCCAGTACTTC.

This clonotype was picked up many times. This chain's CDR3 is CASGRTVSYEQYF. CDR3 DNA: TGTGCCAGCGGAAGGACAGTCTCCTACGAGCAGTACTTC. The chain links TRBV27 to TRBJ2-7, with TRBD1 as a possible D gene (6 bases). Germline V gene sequence: CDR1 MNHEY, CDR2 SMNVEV (reference sequence). V lost 8 bases, J lost 0 bases, and 11 bases lay in between. This CDR3 has 13 residues.

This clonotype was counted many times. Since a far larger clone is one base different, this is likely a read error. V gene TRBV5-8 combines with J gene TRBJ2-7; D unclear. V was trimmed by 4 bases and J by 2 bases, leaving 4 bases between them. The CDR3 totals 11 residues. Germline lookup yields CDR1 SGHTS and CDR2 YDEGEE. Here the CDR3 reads CASSPPYEQYF. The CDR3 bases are TGTGCCAGCAGCCCCCCCTACGAGCAGTACTTC.

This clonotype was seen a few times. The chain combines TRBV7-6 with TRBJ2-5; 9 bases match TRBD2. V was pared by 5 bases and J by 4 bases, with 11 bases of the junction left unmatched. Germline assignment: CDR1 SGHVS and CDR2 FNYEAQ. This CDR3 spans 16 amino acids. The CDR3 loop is CASSLSGLALIETQYF. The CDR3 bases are TGTGCCAGCAGCCTCTCGGGACTAGCTCTAATAGAGACCCAGTACTTC.

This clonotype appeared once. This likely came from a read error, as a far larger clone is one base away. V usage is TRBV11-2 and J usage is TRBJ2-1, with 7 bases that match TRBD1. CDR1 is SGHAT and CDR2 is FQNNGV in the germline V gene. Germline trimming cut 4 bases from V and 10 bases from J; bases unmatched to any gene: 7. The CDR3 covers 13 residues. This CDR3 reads CASSSGQTYEQFF. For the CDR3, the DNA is TGTGCCAGCAGCTCGGGACAGACATACGAGCAGTTCTTC.

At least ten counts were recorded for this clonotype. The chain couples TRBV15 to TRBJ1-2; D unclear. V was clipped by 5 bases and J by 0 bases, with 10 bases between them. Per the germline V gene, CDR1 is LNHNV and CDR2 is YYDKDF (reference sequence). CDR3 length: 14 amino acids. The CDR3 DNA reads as TGTGCCACCAGCGCCCGGTTAGCTAACTATGGCTACACCTTC. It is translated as CATSARLANYGYTF. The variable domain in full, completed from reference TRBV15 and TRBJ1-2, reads DAMVIQNPRYQVTQFGKPVTLSCSQTLNHNVMYWYQQKSSQAPKLLFHYYDKDFNNEADTPDNFQSRRPNTSFCFLDIRSPGLGDTAMYLCATSARLANYGYTFGSGTRLTVV.

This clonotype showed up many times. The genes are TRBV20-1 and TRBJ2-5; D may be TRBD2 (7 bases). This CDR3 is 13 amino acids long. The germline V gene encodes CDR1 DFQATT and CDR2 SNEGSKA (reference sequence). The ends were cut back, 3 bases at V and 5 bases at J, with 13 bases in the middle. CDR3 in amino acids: CSASGGGVETQYF. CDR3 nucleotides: TGCAGTGCTAGTGGAGGGGGGGTGGAGACCCAGTACTTC.

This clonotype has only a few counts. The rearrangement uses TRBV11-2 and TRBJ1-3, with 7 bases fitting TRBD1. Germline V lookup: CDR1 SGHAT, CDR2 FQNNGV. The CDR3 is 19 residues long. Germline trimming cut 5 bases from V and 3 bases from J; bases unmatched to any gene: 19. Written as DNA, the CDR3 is TGTGCCAGCAGCCTATCCGGGACAGTAGCAAAAAGAGATGGAAACACCATATATTTT. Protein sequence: CASSLSGTVAKRDGNTIYF.

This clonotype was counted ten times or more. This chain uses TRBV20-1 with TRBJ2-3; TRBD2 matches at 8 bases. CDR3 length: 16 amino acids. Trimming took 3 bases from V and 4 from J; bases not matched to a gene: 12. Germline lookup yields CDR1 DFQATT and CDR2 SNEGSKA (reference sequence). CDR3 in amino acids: CSARDPAGVAPDTQYF. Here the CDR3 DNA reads TGCAGTGCTAGGGATCCAGCGGGGGTCGCGCCAGATACGCAGTATTTT.

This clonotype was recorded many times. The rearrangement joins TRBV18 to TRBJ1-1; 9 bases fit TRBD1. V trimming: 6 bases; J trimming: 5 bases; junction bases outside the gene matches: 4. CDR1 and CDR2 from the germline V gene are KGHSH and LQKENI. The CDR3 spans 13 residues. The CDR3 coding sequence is TGTGCCAGCTCGGGACAGGGAAAGACTGAAGCTTTCTTT. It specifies CASSGQGKTEAFF.

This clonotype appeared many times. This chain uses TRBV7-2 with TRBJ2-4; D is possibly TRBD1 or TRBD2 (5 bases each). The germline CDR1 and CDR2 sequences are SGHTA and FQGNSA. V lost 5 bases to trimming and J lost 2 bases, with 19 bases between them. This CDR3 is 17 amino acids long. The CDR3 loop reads CASSPGPLYGSKNIQYF. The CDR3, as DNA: TGTGCCAGCAGCCCGGGACCCCTCTACGGTTCCAAAAACATTCAGTACTTC.

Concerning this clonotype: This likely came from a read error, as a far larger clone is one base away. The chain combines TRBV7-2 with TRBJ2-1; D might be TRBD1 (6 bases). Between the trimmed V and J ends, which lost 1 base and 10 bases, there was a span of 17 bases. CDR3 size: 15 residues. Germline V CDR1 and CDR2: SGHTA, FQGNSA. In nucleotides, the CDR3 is TGTGCCAGCAGCTTAGTATGGGACAAAACGTACGAGCAGTTCTTC. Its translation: CASSLVWDKTYEQFF.

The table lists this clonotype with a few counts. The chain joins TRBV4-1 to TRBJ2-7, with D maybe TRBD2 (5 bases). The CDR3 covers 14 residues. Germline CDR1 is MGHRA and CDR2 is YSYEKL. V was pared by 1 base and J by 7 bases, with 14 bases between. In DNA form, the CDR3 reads TGCGCCAGCAGCCAAGGTCGCTACGAGGGTGAGCAGTACTTC. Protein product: CASSQGRYEGEQYF.

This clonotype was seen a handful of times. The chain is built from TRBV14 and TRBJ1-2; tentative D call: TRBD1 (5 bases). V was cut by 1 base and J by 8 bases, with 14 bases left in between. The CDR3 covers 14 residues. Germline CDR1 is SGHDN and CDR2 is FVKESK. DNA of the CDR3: TGTGCCAGCAGCCAAGGGGTTTGGGACTGGGGCTACACCTTC. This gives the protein CASSQGVWDWGYTF.

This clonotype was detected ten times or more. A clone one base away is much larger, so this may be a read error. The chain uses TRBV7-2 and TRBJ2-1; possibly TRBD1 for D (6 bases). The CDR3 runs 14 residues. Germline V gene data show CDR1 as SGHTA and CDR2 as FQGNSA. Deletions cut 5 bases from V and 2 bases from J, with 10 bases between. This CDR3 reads CASSPGQAYNEQFF. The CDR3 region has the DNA TGTGCCAGCAGCCCGGGACAAGCCTACAATGAGCAGTTCTTC.

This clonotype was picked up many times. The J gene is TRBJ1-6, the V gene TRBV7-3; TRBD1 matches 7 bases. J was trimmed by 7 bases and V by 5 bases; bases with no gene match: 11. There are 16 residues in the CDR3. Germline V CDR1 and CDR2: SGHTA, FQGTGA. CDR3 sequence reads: CASSPGQVRGNSPLHF. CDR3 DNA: TGTGCCAGCAGCCCAGGACAGGTGAGAGGGAATTCACCCCTCCACTTT.

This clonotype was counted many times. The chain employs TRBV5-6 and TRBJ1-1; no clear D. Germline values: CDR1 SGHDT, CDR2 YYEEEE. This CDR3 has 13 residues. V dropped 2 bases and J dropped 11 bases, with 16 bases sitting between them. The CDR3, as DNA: TGTGCCAGCAGCTTTCGAAGTGTGCCCGAGGCTTTCTTT. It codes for CASSFRSVPEAFF. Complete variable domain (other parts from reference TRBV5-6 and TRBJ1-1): DAGVTQSPTHLIKTRGQQVTLRCSPKSGHDTVSWYQQALGQGPQFIFQYYEEEERQRGNFPDRFSGHQFPNYSSELNVNALLLGDSALYLCASSFRSVPEAFFGQGTRLTVV.

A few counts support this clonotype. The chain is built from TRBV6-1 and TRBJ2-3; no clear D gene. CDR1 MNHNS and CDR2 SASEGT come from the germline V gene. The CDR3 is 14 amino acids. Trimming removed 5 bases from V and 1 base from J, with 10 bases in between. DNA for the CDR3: TGTGCCAGCAGTCCCTGGGTTGGCACAGATACGCAGTATTTT. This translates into CASSPWVGTDTQYF.

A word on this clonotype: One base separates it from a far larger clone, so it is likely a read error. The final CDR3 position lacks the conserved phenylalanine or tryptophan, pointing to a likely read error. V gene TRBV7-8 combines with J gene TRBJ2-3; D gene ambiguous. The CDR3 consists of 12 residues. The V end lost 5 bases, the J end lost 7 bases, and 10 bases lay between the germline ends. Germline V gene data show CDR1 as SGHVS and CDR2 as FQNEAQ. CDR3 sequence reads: CASSQEGYTQYS. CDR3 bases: TGTGCCAGCAGCCAAGAAGGTTATACGCAGTATTCT.

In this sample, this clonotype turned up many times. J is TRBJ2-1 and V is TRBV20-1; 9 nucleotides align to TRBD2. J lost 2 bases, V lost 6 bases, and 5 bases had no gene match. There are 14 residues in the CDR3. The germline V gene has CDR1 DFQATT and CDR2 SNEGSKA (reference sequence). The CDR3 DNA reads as TGCAGTGCCCCGGGACTAGCCACCTACAATGAGCAGTTCTTC. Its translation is CSAPGLATYNEQFF.

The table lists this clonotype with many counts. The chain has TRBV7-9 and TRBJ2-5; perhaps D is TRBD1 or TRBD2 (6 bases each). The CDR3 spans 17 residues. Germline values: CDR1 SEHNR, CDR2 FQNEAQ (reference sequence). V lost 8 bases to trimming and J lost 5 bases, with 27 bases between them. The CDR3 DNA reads TGTGCCAGCTATCCAAAAGGGGGGCAGACGATAATGGAGACCCAGTACTTC. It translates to CASYPKGGQTIMETQYF.

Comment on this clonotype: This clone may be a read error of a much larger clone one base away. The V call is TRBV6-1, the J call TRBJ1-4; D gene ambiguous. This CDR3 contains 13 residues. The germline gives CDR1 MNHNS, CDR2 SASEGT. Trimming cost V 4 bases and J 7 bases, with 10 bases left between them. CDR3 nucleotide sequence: TGTGCCAGCAGTGCGGTCCTCAGTGAAAAACTGTTTTTT. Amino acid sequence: CASSAVLSEKLFF.